This TCR beta chain was sequenced in a study of technical replicates of blood from several donors. Using immunoSEQ multiplex PCR, the repertoire was profiled, and TCRdb retains in-frame clones only, with some absent. The sample includes about 80,000 clones, 80% to 95% of them seen just once. V lost 5 bases to trimming and J lost 5 bases, with 13 bases between them. This CDR3 contains 13 residues. Germline CDR1 reads SGHDT; CDR2 reads YYEEEE. The sample comprised T cells isolated from PBMCs. The V call is TRBV5-6, the J call TRBJ1-1; TRBD1 is a possible D gene (6 bases). The TCR comes from a human donor in good health. CDR3 bases: TGTGCCAGCAGACGACAGGTCAAAACTGAAGCTTTCTTT. It translates to CASRRQVKTEAFF.